There are a few counts of the clone carrying this T cell receptor beta chain. Its antigen is as yet unknown. The sample originates from a study of OX40 agonist ivuxolimab in advanced cancers. Overall study context: The drug used for patients, ivuxolimab, was an agonistic anti-OX40 (CD134) antibody. Hepatocellular carcinoma, melanoma, renal cell or head and neck cancer was diagnosed in the dose-escalation patients.

Study-level points and caveats: Part of the nonresponder group also had normalized T-cell clonal expansion that was low.

Profiling relied on immunoSEQ multiplex PCR, and the TCRdb table lists in-frame clones only, not all of them. This table holds 70,000 to 95,000 clones, roughly 83% found once. Trimming removed 9 bases from V and 5 bases from J; junction bases left unmatched: 8. CDR3 length: 13 amino acids. The germline gives CDR1 SNHLY, CDR2 FYNNEI. The specimen was CD4+ or CD8+ T cells sorted from blood, collected in a trial of the OX40 agonist ivuxolimab. The sequence derives from an adult with an advanced solid tumor such as melanoma, head and neck, liver or kidney cancer. This rearrangement joins TRBV2 to TRBJ1-2, with TRBD1 identical over 8 bases. The CDR3 region has the DNA TGTGCCAGAGCAGGCAGGGGGCGTTATGGCTACACCTTC. It yields the protein CARAGRGRYGYTF.